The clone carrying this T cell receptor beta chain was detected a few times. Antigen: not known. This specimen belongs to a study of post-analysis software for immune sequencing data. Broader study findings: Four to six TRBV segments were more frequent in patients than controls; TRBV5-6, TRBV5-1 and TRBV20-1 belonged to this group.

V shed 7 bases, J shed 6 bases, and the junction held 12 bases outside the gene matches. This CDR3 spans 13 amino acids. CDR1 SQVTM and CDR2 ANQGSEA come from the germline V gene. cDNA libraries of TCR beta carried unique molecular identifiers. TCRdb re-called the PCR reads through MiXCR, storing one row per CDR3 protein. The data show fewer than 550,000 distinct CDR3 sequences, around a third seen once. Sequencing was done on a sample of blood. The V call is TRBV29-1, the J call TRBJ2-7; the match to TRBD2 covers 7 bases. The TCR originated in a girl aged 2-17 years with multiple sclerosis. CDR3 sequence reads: CSGQSGAGGEQYF. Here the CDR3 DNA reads TGCAGCGGGCAAAGCGGGGCCGGGGGCGAGCAGTACTTC.